These T cell receptor beta chains were read from a single sample in a study of blood T cell repertoires in COVID-19. The repertoire was sequenced with immunoSEQ multiplex PCR; TCRdb's copy has only in-frame clones and lacks some. The sample shows 100,000 or so clones, 90% to 95% of them seen only once. The sample comprised peripheral blood. The receptor set was obtained from a woman in her fifties or sixties in a cohort sampled during active COVID-19. The CDR3 runs from the conserved cysteine through the conserved F or W. The order of the fields is V gene, J gene, CDR3 protein.

TRBV6-5	TRBJ1-2	CASSRPRPLFGGYTF
TRBV19	TRBJ1-6	CASSINRGGSPLHF
TRBV6-6	TRBJ2-3	CASSYRTGTDTQYF
TRBV6-2/TRBV6-3	TRBJ2-7	CASSSGDHPTGEQYF
TRBV18	TRBJ2-1	CASSRFREDEQFF
TRBV18	TRBJ2-1	CASSPRYVAGSYNEQFF
TRBV12-5	TRBJ1-4	CASGSDRTWSPTPNEKLFF
TRBV6-1	TRBJ1-1	CASSQSSEAFF
TRBV6-6	TRBJ1-1	CASSYSGADTEAFF
TRBV6-1	TRBJ2-5	CASSDRRETQYF
TRBV3-1/TRBV3-2	TRBJ2-7	CASSQLRDRGHEQYF
TRBV7-9	TRBJ1-1	CASRGRWNTEAFF
TRBV2	TRBJ2-7	CASGTEPRVQYF
TRBV28	TRBJ1-6	CASSSAQGNSPLHF
TRBV2	TRBJ2-2	CASSRDQGTESTGELFF
TRBV6-5	TRBJ1-1	CASRGDSRAVAFF
TRBV27	TRBJ1-1	CASARDRFTEAFF
TRBV30	TRBJ1-2	CAWSDPGGIYGYTF
TRBV24-1	TRBJ2-2	CATSDSRRVPTGELFF
TRBV9	TRBJ2-3	CASSVVTGNTDTQYF
TRBV7-9	TRBJ2-5	CASSRGAIQETQYF
TRBV2	TRBJ2-6	CASSPYWSSGANVLTF
TRBV10-3	TRBJ1-1	CAIKAVDRGIEAFF
TRBV3-1/TRBV3-2	TRBJ2-7	CASSQDASGSGEQYF
TRBV7-9	TRBJ1-1	CASSPARSATENTEAFF
TRBV6-1	TRBJ2-6	CASSKDSETTGANVLTF
TRBV28	TRBJ2-7	CASRAGTPQKQYF
TRBV6-4	TRBJ2-1	CASRSGTGNYNEQFF
TRBV11-3	TRBJ2-7	CASSLEGHGQYF
TRBV5-1	TRBJ2-7	CASMSGTSDAYEQYF
TRBV7-2	TRBJ1-5	CASSLLGLQPQHF
TRBV6-2/TRBV6-3	TRBJ2-1	CASSSTSGGSYNEQFF
TRBV5-1	TRBJ1-6	CASSLGDRGSPLHF
TRBV5-1	TRBJ2-3	CASSSLAGGGTDTQYF
TRBV6-5	TRBJ1-1	CASTSQGNTEAFF
TRBV10-3	TRBJ1-3	CAISTRDKGNTIYF
TRBV12-3/TRBV12-4	TRBJ2-3	CASTPREGDTQYF
TRBV28	TRBJ1-4	CASSRRTGEGEKLFF
TRBV19	TRBJ2-7	CASSIDRGQTYEQYF
TRBV4-1	TRBJ1-1	CASSRPSRGRAEAFF
TRBV5-1	TRBJ2-1	CASSLEGQGEFF
TRBV18	TRBJ2-2	CASSREAGELFF
TRBV5-1	TRBJ1-1	CASRTGLGNTEAFF
TRBV6-5	TRBJ2-7	CASSRDSAAYEQYF
TRBV6-6	TRBJ2-5	CASSSPPEAGQETQYF
TRBV3-1/TRBV3-2	TRBJ2-2	CASSPRGGTGELFF
TRBV5-1	TRBJ2-5	CASSLGTGVKETQYF
TRBV7-9	TRBJ2-7	CATGTSGRAYEQYF
TRBV12-3/TRBV12-4	TRBJ1-6	CASSPRGQSPLHF
TRBV5-1	TRBJ2-7	CASSLGSGGRGEQYF
TRBV25-1	TRBJ2-3	CASSGWSRTDTQYF
TRBV7-8	TRBJ1-5	CASSLAGGYQPQHF
TRBV6-5	TRBJ2-7	CASSSLTYEQYF
TRBV12-3/TRBV12-4	TRBJ2-1	CASSPGQNEQFF
TRBV20-1	TRBJ2-7	CSASYGTYEQYF